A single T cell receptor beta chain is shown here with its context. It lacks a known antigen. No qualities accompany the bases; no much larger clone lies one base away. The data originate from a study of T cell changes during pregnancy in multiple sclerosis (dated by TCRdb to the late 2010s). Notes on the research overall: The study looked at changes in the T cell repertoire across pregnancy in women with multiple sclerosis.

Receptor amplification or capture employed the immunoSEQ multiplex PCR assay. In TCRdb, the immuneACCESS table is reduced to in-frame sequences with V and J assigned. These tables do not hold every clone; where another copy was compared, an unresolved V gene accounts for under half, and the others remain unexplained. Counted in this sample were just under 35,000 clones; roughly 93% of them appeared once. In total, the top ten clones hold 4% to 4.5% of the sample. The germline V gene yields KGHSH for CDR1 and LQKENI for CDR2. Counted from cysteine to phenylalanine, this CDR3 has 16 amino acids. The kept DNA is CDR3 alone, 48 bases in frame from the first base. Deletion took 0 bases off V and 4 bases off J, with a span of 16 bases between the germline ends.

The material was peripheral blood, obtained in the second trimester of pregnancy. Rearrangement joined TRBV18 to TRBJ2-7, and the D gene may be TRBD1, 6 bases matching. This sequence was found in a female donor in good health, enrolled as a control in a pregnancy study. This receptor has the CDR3 CASSPPRFKGEYEQYF. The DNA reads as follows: TGTGCCAGCTCACCACCTAGATTTAAGGGGGAGTACGAGCAGTACTTC.